This T cell receptor (beta chain) was recovered during a study of T cells expressing NK-cell markers. Study details: According to the study, TCR beta repertoires originated from sorted CD3+CD56+NKG2C+, CD3+CD56+NKG2C- and CD3+CD56-NKG2C+ T cells. Among eight sequenced donors, seven carried HCMV seropositivity while one was seronegative. Study-level points and caveats: Six donors carried dominant NKG2C+ clonotypes that made up roughly 1.0-7.0% of their CD8+ T cells.

Germline V gives CDR1 SNHLY, CDR2 FYNNEI. CDR3 size: 19 residues. As regards this clonotype: What it binds is unknown.

TCRdb re-called the 5' RACE reads, yielding one record per CDR3 amino acid sequence without DNA. The sample spans 300,000 to 450,000 distinct CDR3 sequences; the ten largest clones claim roughly 5.5%. Sequenced material: blood T cells: a sorted CD56 or NKG2C T cell subset, CD4+ or CD8+ T cells, or bulk PBMC T cells (not recorded which). V usage is TRBV2 and J usage is TRBJ2-4; TCRdb designates TRBD2, a call that cannot be tested without DNA. The TCR was taken from a man aged 18-75 years in good health. The CDR3: CASNSLGLAGGPSKNIQYF.